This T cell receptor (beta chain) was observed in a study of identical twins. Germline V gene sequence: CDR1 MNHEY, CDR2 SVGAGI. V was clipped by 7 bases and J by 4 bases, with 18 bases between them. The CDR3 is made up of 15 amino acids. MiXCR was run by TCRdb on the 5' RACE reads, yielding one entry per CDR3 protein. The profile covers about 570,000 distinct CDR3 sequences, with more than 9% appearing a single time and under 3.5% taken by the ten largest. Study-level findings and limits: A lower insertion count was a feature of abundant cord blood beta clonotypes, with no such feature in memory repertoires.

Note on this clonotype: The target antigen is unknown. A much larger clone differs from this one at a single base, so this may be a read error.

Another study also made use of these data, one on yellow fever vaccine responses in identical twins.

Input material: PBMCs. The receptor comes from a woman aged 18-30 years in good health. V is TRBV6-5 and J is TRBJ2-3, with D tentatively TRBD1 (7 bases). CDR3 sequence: CASTYGQGGADTQYF. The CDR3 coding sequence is TGTGCCAGCACTTATGGTCAGGGGGGTGCAGATACGCAGTATTTT.